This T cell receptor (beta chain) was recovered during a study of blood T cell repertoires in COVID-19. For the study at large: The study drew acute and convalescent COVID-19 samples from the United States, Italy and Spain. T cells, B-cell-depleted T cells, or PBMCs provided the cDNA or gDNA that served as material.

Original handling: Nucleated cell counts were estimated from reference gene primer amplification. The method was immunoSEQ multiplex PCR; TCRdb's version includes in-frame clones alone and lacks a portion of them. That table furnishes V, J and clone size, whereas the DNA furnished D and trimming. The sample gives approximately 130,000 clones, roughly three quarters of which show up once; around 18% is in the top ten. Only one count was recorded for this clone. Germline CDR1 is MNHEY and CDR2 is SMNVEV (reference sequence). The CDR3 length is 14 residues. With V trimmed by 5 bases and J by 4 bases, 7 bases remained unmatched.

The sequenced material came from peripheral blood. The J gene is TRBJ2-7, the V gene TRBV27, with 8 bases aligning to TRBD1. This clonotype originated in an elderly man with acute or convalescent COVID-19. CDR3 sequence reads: CASSIRTGSYEQYF. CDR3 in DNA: TGTGCCAGCAGTATCCGGACAGGGAGTTACGAGCAGTACTTC.